This entry describes one TCR beta chain. This clone was seen a handful of times. This receptor's antigen is unknown. No much larger clone exists at a distance of one base, and base qualities are not known. The protocol used for the library was the immunoSEQ multiplex PCR assay. TCRdb stores this immuneACCESS table with in-frame sequences only. Part of the clones is absent; in the studies checked, under half of the shortfall reflects unresolved V genes, and no reason is known for the rest. The sample includes about 73,000 clones, with roughly 92% observed a single time. The ten largest clones represent 2.5% to 3.5% of the sample. The entry originates in a study of T cell changes during pregnancy in multiple sclerosis (dated 2019 in TCRdb). Broadly, across the study: The study examined how the T cell repertoire changed over the course of pregnancy in women with multiple sclerosis.

This TCR was recovered from a female donor in good health, enrolled as a control in a pregnancy study. Sequenced here: peripheral blood, sampled in the third trimester of pregnancy.

The DNA sequence reads TGCGCCAGCAGCAATCGGGGGGCTCGGGAGCAGTTCTTC. It translates as CASSNRGAREQFF. The chain is made from TRBV5-1 and TRBJ2-1; the D gene is perhaps TRBD2, from 7 matching bases. Trimming at the junction amounts to 4 bases on V and 10 bases on J, and the germline ends lie 15 bases apart. The cysteine opens and the phenylalanine closes a CDR3 of 13 amino acids. Here the CDR3 DNA is all that survives: 39 bases in frame from base 1. From the germline V gene, CDR1 is SGHRS and CDR2 is YFSETQ.